This TCR beta chain derives from a study of OX40 agonist ivuxolimab in advanced cancers. For the study at large: Ivuxolimab, an antibody acting as an agonist of OX40 (CD134), was used to treat patients. Patients achieving partial responses numbered three: one hepatocellular carcinoma case and two cutaneous melanoma cases. Study findings and constraints: Fewer expanded clones were found on average in CD4+ than in CD8+ T cells.

On this clone itself: Its antigen remains unidentified.

Enrollment shut out patients with autoimmune disease history or systemic immunosuppression. The method was immunoSEQ multiplex PCR; TCRdb's version includes in-frame clones alone and lacks a portion of them. The table lists 30,000 to 35,000 clones, about nine tenths of them singletons. The CDR3 runs 14 residues. V was cut by 3 bases and J by 3 bases, with 11 bases left in between. CDR1 MNHNY and CDR2 SVGAGI come from the germline V gene (reference sequence). This specimen consisted of CD4+ or CD8+ T cells sorted from blood, obtained in a trial of the OX40 agonist ivuxolimab. The clonotype was recovered from an adult with an advanced solid tumor such as melanoma, head and neck, liver or kidney cancer. The chain joins TRBV6-6 to TRBJ1-2, with a tentative D call TRBD1 (5 bases). The CDR3 loop reads CASSYPGRDYGYTF. The CDR3 bases are TGTGCCAGCAGTTATCCGGGACGGGACTATGGCTACACCTTC.